The 21 T cell receptor beta chains given below trace back to one sample, sequenced in a study of OX40 agonist ivuxolimab in advanced cancers. The data were produced by immunoSEQ multiplex PCR, yet TCRdb's version contains in-frame clones alone and is incomplete. The data hold around 94,000 clones, with around 90% observed a single time. This sample comprised CD4+ or CD8+ T cells sorted from blood, obtained in a trial of the OX40 agonist ivuxolimab. The receptors shown here come from an adult with an advanced solid tumor such as melanoma, head and neck, liver or kidney cancer.

This chain joins TRBV19 and TRBJ1-1; D remains ambiguous. Trimming left V 1 base short and J 11 bases short, with 8 bases between. CDR1 is LNHDA and CDR2 is SQIVND in the germline V gene (reference sequence). The CDR3 has 11 amino acids. In DNA, the CDR3 is TGTGCCAGTAGTATAGTCGGCTTGGCTTTCTTT. Protein sequence: CASSIVGLAFF.

The chain combines TRBV5-8 with TRBJ1-2, with a possible D match to TRBD1 (6 bases). Germline CDR1 is SGHTS and CDR2 is YDEGEE. This CDR3 comprises 14 residues. Trimming pared 4 bases from V and 8 bases from J, leaving 18 bases between. DNA for the CDR3: TGTGCCAGCAGCCCAGGCCGGGACATGGTGGGCTACACCTTC. It encodes CASSPGRDMVGYTF.

The rearrangement uses TRBV7-9 and TRBJ2-1; D call uncertain. V lost 1 base and J 10 bases, leaving 5 bases between the germline ends. CDR3 size: 11 residues. Germline assignment: CDR1 SEHNR and CDR2 FQNEAQ (reference sequence). This CDR3 reads CASSLETEQFF. The CDR3 coding sequence is TGTGCCAGCAGCTTAGAGACAGAGCAGTTCTTC.

Details on this clone: The sample has other DNA sequences that encode this CDR3 too. J is TRBJ2-3 and V is TRBV18, with TRBD2 identical over 7 bases. V lost 3 bases, J lost 8 bases, and 11 bases stayed unmatched. CDR1 is KGHSH and CDR2 is LQKENI in the germline V gene. This CDR3 comprises 15 residues. As DNA, the CDR3 is TGTGCCAGCTCACCTTACGTTGGAGGGGAGGGTACGCAGTATTTT. Amino acids: CASSPYVGGEGTQYF.

The table lists this clone with a count of one. The rearrangement uses TRBV10-3 and TRBJ2-2; weak D call: TRBD1 (6 bases). CDR3 length: 15 residues. Trimming took off 2 bases at V and 4 bases at J, with 11 bases between the two ends. Per germline, CDR1 ENHRY and CDR2 SYGVKD. CDR3 sequence (DNA): TGTGCCATCAGTGAGAACAGGGCGGGCACCGGGGAGCTGTTTTTT. Its translation is CAISENRAGTGELFF.

CDR3 DNA sequence: TGTGCCAGCAGCCCTCCTGGGGGTTACGGGGAGCTGTTTTTT. Protein product: CASSPPGGYGELFF. J is TRBJ2-2 and V is TRBV7-6, with D perhaps given as TRBD1 or TRBD2 (5 bases each). The CDR3 runs 14 residues. Trimming removed 5 bases at V and 7 bases at J, with 14 bases between. The germline CDR1 and CDR2 sequences are SGHVS and FNYEAQ.

This clone was seen just once. The chain carries TRBV28 and TRBJ2-7; possibly TRBD1 for D (6 bases). Between the trimmed V and J ends, which lost 5 bases and 0 bases, there was a span of 17 bases. CDR1 is MDHEN and CDR2 is SYDVKM in the germline V gene. The CDR3 loop spans 16 amino acids. The DNA for the CDR3 is TGTGCCAGCAGTCGCAACCGCTGGACAGACTCCTACGAGCAGTACTTC. It specifies CASSRNRWTDSYEQYF.

The rearrangement joins TRBV11-3 to TRBJ2-7; D uncertain. Germline CDR1 and CDR2: SGHNT and YENEEA. V was trimmed by 5 bases and J by 4 bases, leaving 6 bases between them. The CDR3 is 11 residues long. CDR3 sequence: CASSGEYEQYF. The CDR3 nucleotides read TGTGCCAGCAGCGGTGAGTACGAGCAGTACTTC.

The V gene is TRBV6-5, the J gene TRBJ2-5; 7 bases are a match to TRBD1. CDR3 length equals 13 residues. Germline-derived CDR1 and CDR2 are MNHEY and SVGAGI. V shed 6 bases and J 2 bases; nucleotides not matched to a gene: 3. As DNA, the CDR3 is TGTGCCAGCAGGACGACAGGGCAAGAGACCCAGTACTTC. It encodes CASRTTGQETQYF.

The chain uses TRBV7-9 and TRBJ2-1, with 9 bases lining up with TRBD2. With V trimmed by 0 bases and J by 0 bases, 6 bases remained unmatched. The germline gives CDR1 SEHNR, CDR2 FQNEAQ (reference sequence). CDR3 size: 18 residues. DNA for the CDR3: TGTGCCAGCAGCTTAGCTAGCGGGAGACTCCGCTCCTACAATGAGCAGTTCTTC. It encodes CASSLASGRLRSYNEQFF.

In DNA, the CDR3 is TGTGCCAGCAGCTTAGCCGGCAGGGAAGGCACTGAAGCTTTCTTT. Translation: CASSLAGREGTEAFF. The chain combines TRBV11-2 with TRBJ1-1; D is perhaps TRBD1 (5 bases). This CDR3 contains 15 residues. V dropped 1 base and J dropped 4 bases, with 13 bases sitting between them. CDR1 and CDR2 (germline): SGHAT, FQNNGV.

The count of this clone is one. The J gene is TRBJ2-1, the V gene TRBV7-2, with 10 bases fitting TRBD2. The CDR3 has 15 amino acids. The trim removed 4 bases at V and 9 bases at J, leaving 9 bases unmatched. Germline CDR1 and CDR2: SGHTA and FQGNSA. The CDR3, as DNA: TGTGCCAGCAGCTACGCTAGCGGGAGTATGGGTGAGCAGTTCTTC. This translates into CASSYASGSMGEQFF.

The chain employs TRBV6-5 and TRBJ1-1; D is possibly TRBD1 (6 bases). The germline CDR1 and CDR2 sequences are MNHEY and SVGAGI. Trimming took off 9 bases at V and 8 bases at J, with 22 bases between the two ends. The CDR3 is 14 amino acids. The chain's CDR3 is CASGTSFFNSEAFF. The CDR3, as DNA: TGTGCCAGTGGGACAAGCTTTTTCAATAGCGAAGCTTTCTTT.

This clone was counted a single time. The J gene is TRBJ2-5, the V gene TRBV7-2; TRBD2 matches 14 bases. V shed 5 bases and J 4 bases; nucleotides not matched to a gene: 3. This CDR3 is 15 amino acids long. Germline values: CDR1 SGHTA, CDR2 FQGNSA. The CDR3 coding sequence is TGTGCCAGCAGCATGGGACTAGCGGGAGCAGAGACCCAGTACTTC. It yields the protein CASSMGLAGAETQYF.

V is TRBV5-5 and J is TRBJ2-6; no clear D. Germline V gene sequence: CDR1 SGHKS, CDR2 YYEKEE (reference sequence). Deletions cut 4 bases from V and 2 bases from J, with 10 bases between. This CDR3 comprises 15 residues. The CDR3: CASSPVGPGANVLTF. As DNA, the CDR3 is TGTGCCAGCAGCCCTGTAGGTCCTGGGGCCAACGTCCTGACTTTC.

For the CDR3, the DNA is TGTGCCAGCAGCCGACTAGCGGGGAGCACAGATACGCAGTATTTT. Translated, it gives CASSRLAGSTDTQYF. This chain joins TRBV6-5 and TRBJ2-3; 11 positions agree with TRBD2. V shed 6 bases, J shed 0 bases, and the junction held 2 bases outside the gene matches. CDR3 length: 15 residues. Germline V gene data show CDR1 as MNHEY and CDR2 as SVGAGI.

The V call is TRBV11-2, the J call TRBJ2-5, with unresolved D. Trimming removed 1 base at V and 2 bases at J, with 5 bases between. CDR1 is SGHAT and CDR2 is FQNNGV in the germline V gene. The CDR3 totals 13 residues. The CDR3 DNA reads TGTGCCAGCAGCTTAGGGCCGCAAGAGACCCAGTACTTC. The encoded protein is CASSLGPQETQYF.

The chain links TRBV5-1 to TRBJ1-2; the D is unclear. There are 17 residues in the CDR3. Germline CDR1 SGHRS, CDR2 YFSETQ. Trimming stripped 0 bases from V and 0 bases from J, with 15 bases between. The CDR3 loop is CASSLGQPTSTNYGYTF. The CDR3, as DNA: TGCGCCAGCAGCTTGGGGCAGCCAACAAGTACTAACTATGGCTACACCTTC.

This chain connects TRBV30 to TRBJ2-5; 7 bases map to TRBD2. This CDR3 is 13 amino acids long. V lost 5 bases and J lost 4; bases outside the gene matches: 7. Germline V gene sequence: CDR1 GTSNPN, CDR2 SVGIG (reference sequence). The CDR3 loop reads CAWSQRGRETQYF. DNA of the CDR3: TGTGCCTGGTCTCAGCGCGGGAGAGAGACCCAGTACTTC. Drawing the rest from reference TRBV30 and TRBJ2-5, the complete variable domain is SQTIHQWPATLVQPVGSPLSLECTVEGTSNPNLYWYRQAAGRGLQLLFYSVGIGQISSEVPQNLSASRPQDRQFILSSKKLLLSDSGFYLCAWSQRGRETQYFGPGTRLLVL.

Comments on this clone: The same CDR3 is also encoded by other DNA sequences in this sample. V and J are TRBV2 and TRBJ1-5; no reliable D call. The V gene's germline CDR1 is SNHLY and CDR2 FYNNEI. V was pared by 6 bases and J by 4 bases, with 7 bases between. The CDR3 extends over 12 amino acids. The CDR3 loop is CASSLGNQPQHF. Written as DNA, the CDR3 is TGTGCCAGCAGCTTAGGGAATCAGCCCCAGCATTTT.

The rearrangement uses TRBV27 and TRBJ2-7; no definite D call. Trimming pared 0 bases from V and 6 bases from J, leaving 15 bases between. Germline V gives CDR1 MNHEY, CDR2 SMNVEV (reference sequence). The CDR3 consists of 15 residues. The DNA for the CDR3 is TGTGCCAGCAGTTTATCACGATCCGGGCCCCTCGAGCAGTACTTC. This sequence encodes CASSLSRSGPLEQYF.